This T cell receptor (beta chain) was captured by sequencing in a study of shared clonotypes between healthy human individuals. Study-wide context: There were three CD4 naive, three CD4 memory, two CD8 naive and one CD8 memory plates per donor.

Here immunoSEQ multiplex PCR was the method, and the copy in TCRdb shows in-frame clones only, minus some. The sample consists of around 2.5 million clones, 80% to 95% of them appearing once. CD4+ cells underwent separation, giving CD45RA+ naive and CD45RA-negative memory subsets. J gave up 7 bases and V 3 bases, and 6 bases lay outside the gene matches. CDR1 and CDR2 (germline): SGHTA, FQGNSA. The CDR3 consists of 14 residues. This clone turned up a few times. The rearrangement links TRBV7-2 to TRBJ1-2; 9 bases agree with TRBD1. The sequencing input was naive CD4+ T cells from PBMCs. Subset of the sample: CD45RA+ positively selected. This TCR was sampled from a man aged 18-30 years in good health. Some clones in this sample may be carry-over from other donors' samples. CDR3 region: CASSLGQGEGGYTF. DNA for the CDR3: TGTGCCAGCAGCTTGGGACAGGGTGAGGGTGGCTACACCTTC.